One sample yielded the 17 T cell receptor beta chains listed below, sequenced in a study of PD-1 blockade in classical Hodgkin lymphoma. Regarding time point: cycle 4 day 1 (C4D1), after less than 7 weeks of nivolumab. Relapse was seen in all patients after autologous stem cell transplantation, and brentuximab vedotin exposure was variable. Profiling relied on immunoSEQ multiplex PCR, and the TCRdb table lists in-frame clones only, not all of them. Of 50,000 to 65,000 clones listed, 85% to 95% were seen once; the top ten hold roughly 8%. The source was peripheral blood mononuclear cells (PBMCs), collected before the fourth cycle of nivolumab. These receptors were collected from a human donor with classical Hodgkin lymphoma.

This rearrangement joins TRBV27 to TRBJ1-2; TRBD1 matches 8 bases. V lost 6 bases to trimming and J lost 3 bases; unmatched junction nucleotides: 12. CDR1 MNHEY and CDR2 SMNVEV come from the germline V gene (reference sequence). The CDR3 contains 16 residues. The CDR3, as DNA: TGTGCCAGCAGAGAAGACAGGGGAGAAGAGTACTATGGCTACACCTTC. It specifies CASREDRGEEYYGYTF.

The gene calls are TRBV7-9 and TRBJ2-5; no definite D call. Trimming left V 4 bases short and J 2 bases short, with 2 bases between. The germline gives CDR1 SEHNR, CDR2 FQNEAQ (reference sequence). The length of the CDR3 is 11 residues. This chain's CDR3 is CASSWQETQYF. CDR3 sequence (DNA): TGTGCCAGCAGCTGGCAAGAGACCCAGTACTTC.

V gene TRBV2 combines with J gene TRBJ1-4, with 7 nucleotides matching TRBD1. The ends lost 3 bases at V and 7 bases at J; junction bases unmatched: 5. The germline V gene has CDR1 SNHLY and CDR2 FYNNEI. The CDR3 runs 14 residues. This CDR3 reads CASSEGQQFEKLFF. The CDR3 DNA sequence: TGTGCCAGCAGTGAGGGACAGCAGTTTGAAAAACTGTTTTTT.

This rearrangement joins TRBV18 to TRBJ1-4, with D possibly matching TRBD1 (5 bases). The CDR3 spans 14 residues. Germline V gives CDR1 KGHSH, CDR2 LQKENI. V was pared by 4 bases and J by 4 bases, with 10 bases between. CDR3 in DNA: TGTGCCAGCTCACATCGACAGAGTAATGAAAAACTGTTTTTT. Protein: CASSHRQSNEKLFF.

This chain joins TRBV7-9 and TRBJ2-7; D gene uncertain. The germline V gene has CDR1 SEHNR and CDR2 FQNEAQ (reference sequence). Trimming removed 1 base from V and 3 bases from J, with 10 bases in between. The CDR3 contains 14 residues. The CDR3 DNA reads as TGTGCCAGCAGCTTAGGGGGTCTTTACTACGAGCAGTACTTC. This encodes CASSLGGLYYEQYF.

This rearrangement joins TRBV21-1 to TRBJ2-5; the D call of TRBD2 is as the table states it, not checked on the DNA. TRBV21-1 is a listed pseudogene. The CDR3 has 15 amino acids. The CDR3 loop reads CASRPLLGEEETQYF. The CDR3 nucleotides are TGTGCCAGCAGACCCCTTTTGGGGGAGGAAGAGACCCAGTACTTC.

The CDR3 sequence is CASSLGRRTGSTDTQYF. The CDR3 DNA follows: TGTGCCAGCAGCTTGGGGCGGCGAACAGGGAGCACAGATACGCAGTATTTT. The V call is TRBV5-5, the J call TRBJ2-3, with D perhaps matching TRBD1 (6 bases). Trimming stripped 0 bases from V and 0 bases from J, with 14 bases between. The CDR3 has 17 amino acids. Germline V gene data show CDR1 as SGHKS and CDR2 as YYEKEE (reference sequence).

This chain uses TRBV13 with TRBJ2-7; no clear D gene. Trimming pared 0 bases from V and 2 bases from J, leaving 5 bases between. The CDR3 has 13 amino acids. CDR1 and CDR2 from the germline V gene are PRHDT and FYEKMQ (reference sequence). The CDR3 DNA sequence: TGTGCCAGCAGCTTAGGTCGGGCCTACGAGCAGTACTTC. Translating gives CASSLGRAYEQYF.

The table lists this clone with a few counts. V is TRBV6-1 and J is TRBJ1-6; D is possibly TRBD1 (5 bases). The ends were cut back, 6 bases at V and 10 bases at J, with 16 bases in the middle. The germline V gene encodes CDR1 MNHNS and CDR2 SASEGT. This CDR3 comprises 14 residues. As DNA, the CDR3 is TGTGCCAGCAGACTGACAGCACCCGCATCACCCCTCCACTTT. Protein sequence: CASRLTAPASPLHF.

The chain links TRBV28 to TRBJ1-3; D ambiguous. The V end lost 5 bases, the J end lost 0 bases, and 14 bases lay between the germline ends. The CDR3 covers 16 residues. The V gene's germline CDR1 is MDHEN and CDR2 SYDVKM. Here the CDR3 reads CASSSLSWGSGNTIYF. In DNA form, the CDR3 reads TGTGCCAGCAGTAGCCTCAGTTGGGGCTCTGGAAACACCATATATTTT. Full variable domain (outside the CDR3, taken from reference TRBV28 and TRBJ1-3): DVKVTQSSRYLVKRTGEKVFLECVQDMDHENMFWYRQDPGLGLRLIYFSYDVKMKEKGDIPEGYSVSREKKERFSLILESASTNQTSMYLCASSSLSWGSGNTIYFGEGSWLTVV.

Only a few counts were recorded for this clone. J is TRBJ1-1 and V is TRBV9, with TRBD1 matching over 7 bases. This CDR3 is 13 amino acids long. Trimming cost V 0 bases and J 7 bases; bases outside gene matches: 3. Germline loops: CDR1 SGDLS, CDR2 YYNGEE. The CDR3 loop is CASSVERQGEAFF. CDR3 sequence (DNA): TGTGCCAGCAGCGTAGAAAGACAGGGTGAAGCTTTCTTT.

DNA of the CDR3: TGTACAAGCGGGACTATTAACAATGAGCAGTTCTTC. Its translation: CTSGTINNEQFF. The chain links TRBV27 to TRBJ2-1; 7 nucleotides line up with TRBD2. CDR1 and CDR2 from the germline V gene are MNHEY and SMNVEV (reference sequence). CDR3 length: 12 amino acids.

The rearrangement links TRBV4-1 to TRBJ2-7; D not resolved. Germline CDR1 MGHRA, CDR2 YSYEKL. The CDR3 has 18 residues. Trimming shortened V by 0 bases and J by 4 bases, and 22 bases separated the two germline ends. The CDR3 loop reads CASSQDLAGPAFGYEQYF. The CDR3 DNA sequence: TGCGCCAGCAGCCAAGATCTGGCAGGCCCGGCGTTCGGTTACGAGCAGTACTTC.

The chain uses TRBV15 and TRBJ1-4; D unresolved. Trimming stripped 0 bases from V and 8 bases from J, with 16 bases between. This CDR3 has 16 amino acids. Germline CDR1 is LNHNV and CDR2 is YYDKDF (reference sequence). CDR3 coding DNA: TGTGCCACCAGCAGAGATAGATCCAACCTAGGGGAAAAACTGTTTTTT. It encodes CATSRDRSNLGEKLFF.

The chain combines TRBV18 with TRBJ2-7; possible D gene TRBD2, 7 bases. V dropped 3 bases and J dropped 2 bases, with 17 bases sitting between them. Germline V gene lookup returns CDR1 KGHSH and CDR2 LQKENI. The CDR3 loop spans 16 amino acids. The CDR3 here is CASSPLAGALTYEQYF. The CDR3 DNA sequence: TGTGCCAGCTCACCCCTGGCGGGGGCCCTAACCTACGAGCAGTACTTC.

For this clone: The sample has other DNA sequences that encode this CDR3 too. The genes are TRBV7-9 and TRBJ2-7; D not resolved. The CDR3 has 15 amino acids. Trimming removed 2 bases from V and 3 bases from J, with 14 bases in between. The germline V gene has CDR1 SEHNR and CDR2 FQNEAQ (reference sequence). The CDR3 DNA follows: TGTGCCAGCAGCTTACCGGCCGGCGGCTACTACGAGCAGTACTTC. Protein: CASSLPAGGYYEQYF.

The chain combines TRBV5-1 with TRBJ2-7, with 10 positions matching TRBD1. Trimming at V came to 4 bases and at J to 2 bases, leaving 3 bases not matched to a gene. CDR1 and CDR2 from the germline V gene are SGHRS and YFSETQ. The CDR3 length is 14 residues. In DNA form, the CDR3 reads TGCGCCAGCAGCACTGGGACAGGGGCCTACGAGCAGTACTTC. This encodes CASSTGTGAYEQYF.